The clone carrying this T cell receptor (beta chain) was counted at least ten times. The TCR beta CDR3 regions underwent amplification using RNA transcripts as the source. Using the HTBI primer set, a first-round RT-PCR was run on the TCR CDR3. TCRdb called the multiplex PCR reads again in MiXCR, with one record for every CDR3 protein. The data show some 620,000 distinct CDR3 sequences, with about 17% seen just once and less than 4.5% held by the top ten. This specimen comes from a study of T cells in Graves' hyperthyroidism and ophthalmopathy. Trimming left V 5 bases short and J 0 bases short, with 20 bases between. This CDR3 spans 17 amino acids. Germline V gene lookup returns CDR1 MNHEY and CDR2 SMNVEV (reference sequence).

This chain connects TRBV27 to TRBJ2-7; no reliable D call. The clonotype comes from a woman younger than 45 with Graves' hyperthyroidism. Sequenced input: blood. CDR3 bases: TGTGCCAGCAGTCTTAGGGCTACTACGCTTAGCTCCTACGAGCAGTACTTC. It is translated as CASSLRATTLSSYEQYF.